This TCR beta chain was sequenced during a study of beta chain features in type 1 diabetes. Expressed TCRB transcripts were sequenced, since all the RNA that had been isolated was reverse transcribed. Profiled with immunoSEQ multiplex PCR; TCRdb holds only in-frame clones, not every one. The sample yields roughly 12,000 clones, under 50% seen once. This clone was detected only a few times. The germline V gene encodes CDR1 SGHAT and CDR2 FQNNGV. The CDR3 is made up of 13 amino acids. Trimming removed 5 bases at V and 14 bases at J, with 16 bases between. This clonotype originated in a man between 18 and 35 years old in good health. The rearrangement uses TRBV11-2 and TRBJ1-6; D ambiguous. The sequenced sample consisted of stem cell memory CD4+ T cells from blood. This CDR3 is CASSGGRPGTLHF. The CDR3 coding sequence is TGTGCCAGCAGCGGAGGACGTCCCGGTACCCTCCACTTT.